This T cell receptor beta chain was sequenced for a study of control samples from healthy donors and cancer patients. This CDR3 has 13 amino acids. V gave up 8 bases and J gave up 10 bases; unmatched junction bases: 8. From germline, CDR1 is MDHEN and CDR2 SYDVKM. The repertoire was sequenced with immunoSEQ multiplex PCR; TCRdb's copy has only in-frame clones and lacks some. Of 73,000 or so clones in the sample, roughly nine tenths were seen once. The chain uses TRBV28 and TRBJ1-4; 9 positions agree with TRBD1. The specimen sequenced was blood. The receptor comes from a woman between 45 and 65 years old in good health. CDR3 DNA sequence: TGTGCCAGCCTCGGGACAGGGTATGGAAAACTGTTTTTT. Residues: CASLGTGYGKLFF.